The 17 T cell receptor beta chains presented below share a single source sample, sequenced in a study of T cell responses to AZD1222 COVID-19 vaccine. This table comes from immunoSEQ multiplex PCR, and its TCRdb copy is limited to in-frame clones, with some not included. The sample contains around 50,000 clones, 80% to 90% of which appear only once. The input for sequencing was peripheral blood, taken on day 0 of AZD1222 vaccination. The receptor source for this set is an adult in good health.

The chain couples TRBV19 to TRBJ2-5, with 9 bases lining up with TRBD2. From germline, CDR1 is LNHDA and CDR2 SQIVND (reference sequence). The CDR3 covers 15 residues. V dropped 5 bases and J dropped 1; count of bases not matched to a gene: 5. The CDR3: CASSRTSVSQETQYF. The CDR3 DNA sequence: TGTGCCAGTAGTCGGACTAGCGTATCCCAAGAGACCCAGTACTTC.

This clone was detected only a few times. J is TRBJ1-1 and V is TRBV7-2; 8 bases align to TRBD1. The CDR3 consists of 13 residues. The germline V gene encodes CDR1 SGHTA and CDR2 FQGNSA. Trimming at V came to 0 bases and at J to 10 bases, leaving 4 bases not matched to a gene. The chain's CDR3 is CASSLAQDRVAFF. The CDR3 DNA reads TGTGCCAGCAGCTTAGCCCAGGACAGGGTAGCTTTCTTT.

The chain couples TRBV27 to TRBJ1-5; D uncertain. The CDR3 spans 13 residues. Looked up from germline, CDR1 is MNHEY and CDR2 is SMNVEV (reference sequence). V was trimmed by 5 bases and J by 7 bases, leaving 12 bases between them. In DNA form, the CDR3 reads TGTGCCAGCAGTCCCGCTCGAAGGCAGCCCCAGCATTTT. Protein sequence: CASSPARRQPQHF.

This chain uses TRBV5-6 with TRBJ1-2; 8 bases are shared with TRBD1. This CDR3 contains 14 residues. V trimming: 3 bases; J trimming: 6 bases; junction bases outside the gene matches: 7. CDR1 is SGHDT and CDR2 is YYEEEE in the germline V gene. As DNA, the CDR3 is TGTGCCAGCAGCTCACGCAGGGGGCAGGATGGCTACACCTTC. It encodes CASSSRRGQDGYTF.

This clone showed up just once. V usage is TRBV6-5 and J usage is TRBJ2-7, with 7 bases fitting TRBD2. The CDR3 totals 14 residues. Trimming took 4 bases from V and 1 from J; bases not matched to a gene: 4. Germline loops: CDR1 MNHEY, CDR2 SVGAGI. CDR3 bases: TGTGCCAGCAGTTCCCCTAGCGGATCCTACGAGCAGTACTTC. Protein product: CASSSPSGSYEQYF.

The gene calls are TRBV4-1 and TRBJ2-3; the D gene could be TRBD1 or TRBD2 (5 bases each). The CDR3 contains 13 residues. Trimming pared 4 bases from V and 6 bases from J, leaving 11 bases between. CDR1 is MGHRA and CDR2 is YSYEKL in the germline V gene. Written as DNA, the CDR3 is TGCGCCAGCAGCCGCGTCGAGGGGGATACGCAGTATTTT. The encoded protein is CASSRVEGDTQYF.

V is TRBV5-1 and J is TRBJ1-6, with D perhaps matching TRBD1 (6 bases). Germline lookup yields CDR1 SGHRS and CDR2 YFSETQ. Between the trimmed V and J ends, which lost 2 bases and 7 bases, there was a span of 13 bases. This CDR3 has 15 amino acids. DNA for the CDR3: TGCGCCAGCAGCTTTACAGGGTCCCCAAATTCACCCCTCCACTTT. Its translation is CASSFTGSPNSPLHF.

This chain joins TRBV6-5 and TRBJ2-7; 9 nucleotides match TRBD1. Germline-derived CDR1 and CDR2 are MNHEY and SVGAGI. The V gene end was trimmed by 5 bases and the J gene end by 5 bases; junction bases not matched to a gene: 10. The CDR3 loop spans 15 amino acids. The CDR3 is CASSPPTGGIHEQYF. CDR3 in DNA: TGTGCCAGCAGTCCGCCGACAGGGGGAATCCACGAGCAGTACTTC.

This chain joins TRBV27 and TRBJ2-5; the D gene is possibly TRBD1 (6 bases). Germline V CDR1 and CDR2: MNHEY, SMNVEV (reference sequence). This CDR3 spans 15 amino acids. Trimming pared 2 bases from V and 6 bases from J, leaving 16 bases between. CDR3 region: CASSLGGWGGKTQYF. CDR3 nucleotide sequence: TGTGCCAGCAGTTTAGGGGGCTGGGGTGGGAAGACCCAGTACTTC.

The CDR3 loop is CASRLARGGNTF. CDR3 nucleotides: TGTGCCAGCCGACTTGCCCGGGGGGGGAACACCTTC. The rearrangement links TRBV19 to TRBJ1-2; TRBD1 might be the D (5 bases). This CDR3 region has 12 residues. Between the trimmed V and J ends, which lost 9 bases and 12 bases, there was a span of 20 bases. Germline lookup yields CDR1 LNHDA and CDR2 SQIVND (reference sequence).

The table lists this clone with a count of one. The chain links TRBV27 to TRBJ1-2; TRBD1 agrees at 7 bases. Germline lookup yields CDR1 MNHEY and CDR2 SMNVEV (reference sequence). J gave up 2 bases and V 0 bases, and 3 bases lay outside the gene matches. CDR3 length equals 15 residues. The CDR3 nucleotides read TGTGCCAGCAGTTTATCGGCAGGGGGAAACTATGGCTACACCTTC. Translated: CASSLSAGGNYGYTF.

This clone occurred once. J is TRBJ2-2 and V is TRBV3-1 (or the pseudogene TRBV3-2), with D possibly being TRBD1 (6 bases). This CDR3 comprises 16 residues. V lost 6 bases and J 8 bases, leaving 22 bases between the germline ends. Germline CDR1 reads LGHDT; CDR2 reads YNNKEL (reference sequence). CDR3 residues: CASRQATTGYAGELFF. CDR3 nucleotide sequence: TGTGCCAGCAGACAGGCCACGACAGGTTACGCGGGGGAGCTGTTTTTT.

V usage is TRBV30 and J usage is TRBJ1-2; the match to TRBD1 covers 8 bases. V lost 5 bases, J lost 2 bases, and 13 bases stayed unmatched. From germline, CDR1 is GTSNPN and CDR2 SVGIG (reference sequence). This CDR3 comprises 16 residues. This CDR3 reads CAWGPGQGSFNYGYTF. The CDR3 DNA sequence: TGTGCCTGGGGGCCCGGACAGGGAAGTTTCAACTATGGCTACACCTTC.

The CDR3 DNA reads as TGTGCCAGCAGCTTGGGACTGAGCTCTGGGGCCAACGTCCTGACTTTC. Residues: CASSLGLSSGANVLTF. The chain combines TRBV5-4 with TRBJ2-6, with D unresolved. Germline-derived CDR1 and CDR2 are SGHNT and YYREEE (reference sequence). The CDR3 is 16 residues long. V was trimmed by 0 bases and J by 0 bases, leaving 7 bases between them.

The rearrangement uses TRBV7-2 and TRBJ1-5; weak D call: TRBD1 (6 bases). Trimming cost V 0 bases and J 0 bases, with 12 bases left between them. In germline, CDR1 is SGHTA, CDR2 FQGNSA. This CDR3 contains 17 residues. In DNA, the CDR3 is TGTGCCAGCAGCTTAGCACGGACAGTGTATAGCAATCAGCCCCAGCATTTT. Residues: CASSLARTVYSNQPQHF.

The chain recombines TRBV3-1 (or the pseudogene TRBV3-2) with TRBJ1-2; D perhaps matches TRBD1 (5 bases). The CDR3 runs 16 residues. V was clipped by 4 bases and J by 4 bases, with 19 bases between them. CDR1 is LGHDT, CDR2 YNNKEL, per germline (reference sequence). The CDR3 loop is CASSPIRGVRGYGYTF. The CDR3 DNA is TGTGCCAGCAGCCCGATCAGAGGGGTCAGAGGCTATGGCTACACCTTC.

The chain links TRBV5-1 to TRBJ1-1; D not resolved. This CDR3 comprises 13 residues. Trimming pared 2 bases from V and 0 bases from J, leaving 5 bases between. The germline V gene encodes CDR1 SGHRS and CDR2 YFSETQ. The DNA of the CDR3 is TGCGCCAGCAGCTTTAAGTTGAACACTGAAGCTTTCTTT. It is translated as CASSFKLNTEAFF.